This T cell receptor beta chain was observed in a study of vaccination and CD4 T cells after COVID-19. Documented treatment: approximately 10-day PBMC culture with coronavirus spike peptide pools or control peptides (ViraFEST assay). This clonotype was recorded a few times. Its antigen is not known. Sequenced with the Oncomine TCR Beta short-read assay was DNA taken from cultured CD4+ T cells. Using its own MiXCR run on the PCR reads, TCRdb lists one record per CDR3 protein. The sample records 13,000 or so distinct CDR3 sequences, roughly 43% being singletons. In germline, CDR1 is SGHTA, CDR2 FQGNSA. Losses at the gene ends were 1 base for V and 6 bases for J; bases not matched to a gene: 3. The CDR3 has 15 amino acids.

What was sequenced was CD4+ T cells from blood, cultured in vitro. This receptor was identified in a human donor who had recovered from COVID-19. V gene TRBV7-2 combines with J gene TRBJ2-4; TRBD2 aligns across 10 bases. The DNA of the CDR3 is TGTGCCAGCAGCTTAGTCCCTAGCGGGGGAAACATTCAGTACTTC. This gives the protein CASSLVPSGGNIQYF.